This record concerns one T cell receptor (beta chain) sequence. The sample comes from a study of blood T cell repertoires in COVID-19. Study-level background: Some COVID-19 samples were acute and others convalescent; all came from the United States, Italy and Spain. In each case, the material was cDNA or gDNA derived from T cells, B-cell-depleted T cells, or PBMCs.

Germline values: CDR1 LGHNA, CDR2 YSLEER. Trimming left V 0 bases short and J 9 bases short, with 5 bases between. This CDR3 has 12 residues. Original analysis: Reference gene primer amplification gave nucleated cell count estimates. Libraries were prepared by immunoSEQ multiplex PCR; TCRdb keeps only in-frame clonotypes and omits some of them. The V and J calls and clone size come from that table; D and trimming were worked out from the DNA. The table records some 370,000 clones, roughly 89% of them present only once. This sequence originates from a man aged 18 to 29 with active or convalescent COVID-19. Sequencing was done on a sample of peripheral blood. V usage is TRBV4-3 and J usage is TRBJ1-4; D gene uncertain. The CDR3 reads CASSQDYQKLFF. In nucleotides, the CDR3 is TGCGCCAGCAGCCAAGACTACCAAAAACTGTTTTTT.